The 13 T cell receptor beta chains below all came from one sample that was sequenced in a study of control samples from healthy donors and cancer patients. Clones were read by immunoSEQ multiplex PCR, and TCRdb kept only the in-frame ones, dropping some. The sample consists of 70,000 to 85,000 clones, 80% to 90% of them appearing once. Sequenced input: PBMCs. The receptors were sampled from a man aged 55-75 years with head and neck cancer.

This clone is medium-sized in the sample. The gene calls are TRBV7-9 and TRBJ2-1; TRBD2 agrees at 12 bases. The CDR3 runs to 19 residues. Germline CDR1 is SEHNR and CDR2 is FQNEAQ (reference sequence). J gave up 3 bases and V 1 base, and 10 bases lay outside the gene matches. The CDR3 bases are TGTGCCAGCAGCTTAGGACGCCTAGCGGGAGGGCCGTTCTACAATGAGCAGTTCTTC. Protein sequence: CASSLGRLAGGPFYNEQFF.

The gene calls are TRBV7-9 and TRBJ1-3, with a possible D match to TRBD1 (6 bases). This CDR3 spans 17 amino acids. V was clipped by 2 bases and J by 0 bases, with 14 bases between them. Germline V gene sequence: CDR1 SEHNR, CDR2 FQNEAQ (reference sequence). The CDR3 is CASSLLGWGLSGNTIYF. CDR3 bases: TGTGCCAGCAGCTTACTGGGGTGGGGGCTCTCTGGAAACACCATATATTTT.

This clone was seen more than once but under ten times. The chain links TRBV6-5 to TRBJ1-3; D is undetermined. Germline V lookup: CDR1 MNHEY, CDR2 SVGAGI. V lost 2 bases, J lost 0 bases, and 8 bases lay in between. The CDR3 loop spans 15 amino acids. The CDR3 bases are TGTGCCAGCAGTTACATGTGGGGCTCTGGAAACACCATATATTTT. Translated, it gives CASSYMWGSGNTIYF.

The rearrangement links TRBV5-1 to TRBJ1-6; perhaps TRBD1 as D (5 bases). The V end was cut by 1 base, the J end by 8 bases, with 19 bases between. In germline, CDR1 is SGHRS, CDR2 YFSETQ. CDR3 length: 17 residues. The CDR3 protein is CASSLYPHGEGDSPLHF. In nucleotides, the CDR3 is TGCGCCAGCAGCTTGTATCCCCACGGGGAAGGGGATTCACCCCTCCACTTT.

V is TRBV2 and J is TRBJ2-1, with 7 bases identical to TRBD1. The trim removed 8 bases at V and 9 bases at J, leaving 16 bases unmatched. This CDR3 contains 15 residues. The germline CDR1 and CDR2 sequences are SNHLY and FYNNEI. CDR3 in amino acids: CASRSGDRVTGEQFF. The CDR3 DNA reads TGTGCCAGCCGGTCGGGCGACAGGGTTACCGGTGAGCAGTTCTTC.

The J gene is TRBJ2-6, the V gene TRBV7-2; possible D gene TRBD1, 6 bases. This CDR3 has 18 amino acids. Germline-derived CDR1 and CDR2 are SGHTA and FQGNSA. The germline V and J ends were trimmed by 4 bases and 4 bases, with 20 bases remaining between them. Here the CDR3 reads CASSSASGTPLGANVLTF. The CDR3 DNA sequence: TGTGCCAGCAGCTCCGCATCCGGGACACCGTTAGGGGCCAACGTCCTGACTTTC.

The rearrangement joins TRBV6-5 to TRBJ1-1; possibly TRBD1 for D (5 bases). V shed 6 bases and J shed 0 bases, with 14 bases lying between them. Germline V lookup: CDR1 MNHEY, CDR2 SVGAGI. The CDR3 is 15 residues long. CDR3: CASRPPGPLNTEAFF. The CDR3 DNA follows: TGTGCCAGCAGACCGCCGGGACCCTTGAACACTGAAGCTTTCTTT.

The chain links TRBV9 to TRBJ2-7, with D uncertain. CDR3 length: 15 amino acids. Germline V gene lookup returns CDR1 SGDLS and CDR2 YYNGEE. V was trimmed by 0 bases and J by 5 bases, leaving 15 bases between them. In DNA, the CDR3 is TGTGCCAGCAGCGTAGGAGTAGACCCCCGGGACGAGCAGTACTTC. Its translation is CASSVGVDPRDEQYF.

The rearrangement joins TRBV6-5 to TRBJ1-4; no definite D call. The CDR3 consists of 14 residues. V was pared by 7 bases and J by 8 bases, with 17 bases between. CDR1 and CDR2 from the germline V gene are MNHEY and SVGAGI. The CDR3 DNA sequence: TGTGCCAGCACCGCCGATACACGTTACGAAAAACTGTTTTTT. This translates into CASTADTRYEKLFF.

This rearrangement joins TRBV21-1 to TRBJ1-6; no check of the table's D call, TRBD1, against the DNA was made. TRBV21-1 is a known pseudogene. This CDR3 comprises 21 residues. CDR3 DNA: TGTGCCAGCAGCAGAAAGGCTGGTGACAGGGAAAGGAGCTCCTATAATTCACCCCTCCACTTT. Its translation is CASSRKAGDRERSSYNSPLHF.

V gene TRBV2 combines with J gene TRBJ1-5; 7 nucleotides align to TRBD1. From germline, CDR1 is SNHLY and CDR2 FYNNEI. Germline trimming cut 0 bases from V and 3 bases from J; bases unmatched to any gene: 2. This CDR3 comprises 15 residues. Here the CDR3 DNA reads TGTGCCAGCAGTGAAGCGGGACAGTTCAATCAGCCCCAGCATTTT. Its protein product is CASSEAGQFNQPQHF. The whole variable domain, remainder taken from reference TRBV2 and TRBJ1-5, is EPEVTQTPSHQVTQMGQEVILRCVPISNHLYFYWYRQILGQKVEFLVSFYNNEISEKSEIFDDQFSVERPDGSNFTLKIRSTKLEDSAMYFCASSEAGQFNQPQHFGDGTRLSIL.

V gene TRBV4-2 combines with J gene TRBJ2-7; D is possibly TRBD2 (5 bases). Deletions cut 0 bases from V and 3 bases from J, with 12 bases between. The CDR3 sequence is 15 residues long. Germline lookup yields CDR1 LGHNA and CDR2 YNFKEQ. The CDR3 loop reads CASSQDLTGIYEQYF. The CDR3 DNA reads as TGTGCCAGCAGCCAAGATCTGACCGGGATCTACGAGCAGTACTTC.

The CDR3 DNA sequence: TGTGCCAGCAGCTTTGGACAGGGGCGGGAAAAACTGTTTTTT. It yields the protein CASSFGQGREKLFF. The chain uses TRBV5-6 and TRBJ1-4; 9 nucleotides align to TRBD1. V trimming: 2 bases; J trimming: 8 bases; junction bases outside the gene matches: 4. CDR1 and CDR2 from the germline V gene are SGHDT and YYEEEE. The CDR3 spans 14 residues.